This T cell receptor beta chain was captured by sequencing in a study of T-cell memory formation after mild COVID-19. Turning to the study itself: TCR clusters were mostly confined to one donor each.

Study-wide results and limits: Shrinking CD4+ clones resided mostly in CM and EM, and CD8+ ones in EMRA. Whether day 37 second-wave clones are SARS-CoV-2-specific was not confirmed.

Constant-segment primers served in 5'RACE that generated TCR alpha and TCR beta cDNA libraries bearing sample barcodes and UMIs. TCRdb used MiXCR to reprocess the 5' RACE reads, holding one entry per CDR3 protein. The sample has 10,000 to 15,000 distinct CDR3 sequences, 13% to 15% seen once. The CDR3 spans 14 residues. The V end lost 6 bases, the J end lost 0 bases, and 12 bases lay between the germline ends. The germline V gene encodes CDR1 MGHRA and CDR2 YSYEKL. A word on this clonotype: Its matching antigen is unknown.

V usage is TRBV4-1 and J usage is TRBJ2-7; D is unresolved. Material for sequencing was PBMCs or a T cell subset sorted from them (not recorded which). The sequence came from a young man who had mild COVID-19 (a few samples of this study predate the infection). Cell type and time point are not known. The CDR3 DNA follows: TGCGCCAGCAGTCCCACTATCAGCTCCTACGAGCAGTACTTC. Translating gives CASSPTISSYEQYF.